These 26 T cell receptor beta chains came from one sample sequenced in a study of cytomegalovirus exposure and HLA in healthy donors listed by TCRdb under 2017. Library preparation employed the immunoSEQ multiplex PCR assay. For the multiplex PCR, a mixture combining 60 forward primers for TCR Vbeta segments and 13 reverse primers for TCR Jbeta segments was used. TCRdb holds this immuneACCESS table with in-frame rearrangements only. Some clones are missing; in checked studies, unresolved V genes explain under half, and the rest has no known cause. In this sample the table shows 95,000 to 100,000 clones, about 85% of which occur a single time. The ten largest clonotypes hold approximately 3.9% of the sample. Sequenced material: PBMCs. The receptors here all came from a man aged 25-45 years in good health and CMV-seronegative.

This chain uses TRBV18 with TRBJ2-3; the match to TRBD1 covers 7 bases. Germline values: CDR1 KGHSH, CDR2 LQKENI. CDR3 length: 14 amino acids. Trimming at V came to 3 bases and at J to 2 bases, leaving 2 bases not matched to a gene. The CDR3 nucleotides read TGTGCCAGCTCACCGGGACAGATCACAGATACGCAGTATTTT. Translated: CASSPGQITDTQYF.

This chain connects TRBV4-1 to TRBJ1-5, with D tentatively TRBD1 (5 bases). From germline, CDR1 is MGHRA and CDR2 YSYEKL. V was trimmed by 0 bases and J by 9 bases, leaving 15 bases between them. This CDR3 is 15 amino acids long. CDR3: CASSQDGRQTWPQHF. DNA of the CDR3: TGCGCCAGCAGCCAAGATGGCCGACAGACATGGCCCCAGCATTTT.

This chain joins TRBV15 and TRBJ2-6; TRBD1 agrees at 7 bases. Trimming at V came to 4 bases and at J to 3 bases, leaving 6 bases not matched to a gene. The CDR3 length is 16 residues. Germline values: CDR1 LNHNV, CDR2 YYDKDF (reference sequence). The CDR3 bases are TGTGCCACCAGCATTGGGACAGCTGGTGGGGCCAACGTCCTGACTTTC. Amino acids: CATSIGTAGGANVLTF.

In DNA form, the CDR3 reads TGTGCCAGCAGCAGACAGTACGAGCAGTACTTC. It yields the protein CASSRQYEQYF. The chain is built from TRBV6-5 and TRBJ2-7; the D gene is possibly TRBD1 (5 bases). From germline, CDR1 is MNHEY and CDR2 SVGAGI. The CDR3 has 11 residues. Trimming took 6 bases from V and 4 from J, leaving 7 bases between them.

The rearrangement uses TRBV10-3 and TRBJ2-3; D remains ambiguous. This CDR3 has 12 amino acids. The ends were cut back, 5 bases at V and 6 bases at J, with 9 bases in the middle. In germline, CDR1 is ENHRY, CDR2 SYGVKD. CDR3 DNA sequence: TGTGCCATCAGTACAAACCTGGATACGCAGTATTTT. Amino acid sequence: CAISTNLDTQYF.

This rearrangement joins TRBV11-3 to TRBJ2-7, with 10 bases identical to TRBD2. The CDR3 extends over 14 amino acids. Looked up from germline, CDR1 is SGHNT and CDR2 is YENEEA. V trimming: 5 bases; J trimming: 1 base; junction bases outside the gene matches: 2. The CDR3 region has the DNA TGTGCCAGCAGCCTGACTAGCGGGTCCTACGAGCAGTACTTC. It codes for CASSLTSGSYEQYF.

A word on this clone: Without the conserved terminal phenylalanine or tryptophan, this CDR3 likely stems from a read error. The rearrangement links TRBV19 to TRBJ1-5; no definite D call. Germline CDR1 and CDR2: LNHDA and SQIVND (reference sequence). The CDR3 consists of 12 residues. The CDR3 nucleotides are TGTGCCAGTAGTATAGTGGCTCAGGCCCAGCATGTT. Amino acid sequence: CASSIVAQAQHV.

This clone was recorded only once. This chain connects TRBV7-8 to TRBJ1-5, with D possibly being TRBD1 (6 bases). CDR1 and CDR2 from the germline V gene are SGHVS and FQNEAQ. The CDR3 loop spans 18 amino acids. Trimming left V 4 bases short and J 9 bases short, with 28 bases between. For the CDR3, the DNA is TGTGCCAGCAGCTCCTGGCTTATTACCCCGGACGAGACAGGGCCCCAGCATTTT. This sequence encodes CASSSWLITPDETGPQHF.

The chain has TRBV7-2 and TRBJ2-3; D gene uncertain. This CDR3 has 14 amino acids. Germline CDR1 SGHTA, CDR2 FQGNSA. V was shortened by 4 bases and J by 3 bases, with 11 bases between the two germline ends. The CDR3 nucleotides read TGTGCCAGCAGCTCTAACTCCCCAACAGATACGCAGTATTTT. Amino acids: CASSSNSPTDTQYF.

The CDR3 region is CASSWGREYNEQFF. CDR3 nucleotides: TGTGCCAGCAGTTGGGGCAGGGAATACAATGAGCAGTTCTTC. This chain connects TRBV6-6 to TRBJ2-1; perhaps TRBD1 as D (5 bases). The CDR3 totals 14 residues. V was trimmed by 4 bases and J by 4 bases, leaving 11 bases between them. Germline CDR1 is MNHNY and CDR2 is SVGAGI (reference sequence).

The gene calls are TRBV4-2 and TRBJ2-7; perhaps TRBD2 as D (6 bases). The CDR3 has 14 amino acids. V lost 1 base, J lost 3 bases, and 10 bases lay in between. The germline gives CDR1 LGHNA, CDR2 YNFKEQ. As DNA, the CDR3 is TGTGCCAGCAGCCAAGGTTCAGCGGGCTACGAGCAGTACTTC. Its protein is CASSQGSAGYEQYF.

The chain links TRBV27 to TRBJ2-5; 7 nucleotides align to TRBD2. Losses at the gene ends were 6 bases for V and 2 bases for J; bases not matched to a gene: 6. Germline CDR1 MNHEY, CDR2 SMNVEV (reference sequence). The CDR3 length is 14 residues. CDR3 in DNA: TGTGCCAGCAGGTCGTGGGAGGGACAAGAGACCCAGTACTTC. Translation gives CASRSWEGQETQYF.

V is TRBV4-3 and J is TRBJ1-6, with D maybe TRBD1 (6 bases). The CDR3 is made up of 16 amino acids. V was shortened by 4 bases and J by 8 bases, with 18 bases between the two germline ends. Germline values: CDR1 LGHNA, CDR2 YSLEER. The CDR3, as DNA: TGCGCCAGCAGCCTAACGACAGGTCACGGAGATTCACCCCTCCACTTT. Translation gives CASSLTTGHGDSPLHF.

A single count supports this clone. This chain connects TRBV7-6 to TRBJ1-5; D not certain. V shed 5 bases and J shed 2 bases, with 19 bases lying between them. The CDR3 runs to 17 residues. Germline V CDR1 and CDR2: SGHVS, FNYEAQ. CDR3 amino acids: CASSPLSRRGGNQPQHF. As DNA, the CDR3 is TGTGCCAGCAGCCCTCTTAGTCGCCGGGGAGGCAATCAGCCCCAGCATTTT.

The chain recombines TRBV9 with TRBJ2-7; weak D call: TRBD1 (6 bases). The V end was cut by 0 bases, the J end by 1 base, with 11 bases between. The CDR3 extends over 15 amino acids. Germline V gene data show CDR1 as SGDLS and CDR2 as YYNGEE. CDR3 sequence: CASSVDLGQSYEQYF. The CDR3 DNA reads TGTGCCAGCAGCGTAGATTTAGGACAGTCCTACGAGCAGTACTTC.

This rearrangement joins TRBV2 to TRBJ1-2; 7 positions agree with TRBD1. V was clipped by 10 bases and J by 2 bases; unmatched bases: 7. Per the germline V gene, CDR1 is SNHLY and CDR2 is FYNNEI. The CDR3 contains 13 residues. The CDR3 DNA is TGTGCCACCAGGGGACAGCCGAACTATGGCTACACCTTC. Its protein product is CATRGQPNYGYTF.

The CDR3 protein is CASSWNKRQPQHF. The CDR3 bases are TGTGCCAGCAGTTGGAACAAGCGGCAGCCCCAGCATTTT. V gene TRBV6-5 combines with J gene TRBJ1-5; D ambiguous. Germline V gene sequence: CDR1 MNHEY, CDR2 SVGAGI. V shed 4 bases and J shed 7 bases, with 11 bases lying between them. The CDR3 consists of 13 residues.

The genes are TRBV18 and TRBJ1-2; TRBD1 is a possible D gene (5 bases). Deletions cut 0 bases from V and 0 bases from J, with 8 bases between. The CDR3 spans 15 residues. Germline V lookup: CDR1 KGHSH, CDR2 LQKENI. CDR3 nucleotide sequence: TGTGCCAGCTCACCACCGCAGACAGCTAACTATGGCTACACCTTC. This gives the protein CASSPPQTANYGYTF.

The chain couples TRBV29-1 to TRBJ2-1; the match to TRBD1 covers 8 bases. This CDR3 is 13 amino acids long. Trimming cost V 3 bases and J 3 bases; bases outside gene matches: 1. CDR1 SQVTM and CDR2 ANQGSEA come from the germline V gene. The CDR3 loop reads CSVEGTGYNEQFF. In DNA, the CDR3 is TGCAGCGTTGAGGGGACAGGCTACAATGAGCAGTTCTTC.

J is TRBJ1-6 and V is TRBV30; 9 bases are shared with TRBD1. Germline lookup yields CDR1 GTSNPN and CDR2 SVGIG (reference sequence). The CDR3 is made up of 12 amino acids. V gave up 8 bases and J gave up 8 bases; unmatched junction bases: 4. CDR3 residues: CAGDRADSPLHF. CDR3 sequence (DNA): TGTGCCGGGGACAGGGCGGATTCACCCCTCCACTTT.

The rearrangement joins TRBV6-5 to TRBJ1-6; D gene unclear. The V and J ends lost 4 bases and 7 bases respectively, with 17 bases between them. This CDR3 region has 16 residues. Germline V gene sequence: CDR1 MNHEY, CDR2 SVGAGI. The CDR3 DNA is TGTGCCAGCAGTTCGGAGGGCGGTACGGGCAATTCACCCCTCCACTTT. Residues: CASSSEGGTGNSPLHF.

This sequence joins TRBV5-6 and TRBJ2-1; D remains ambiguous. Per the germline V gene, CDR1 is SGHDT and CDR2 is YYEEEE. The CDR3 totals 16 residues. V was cut by 0 bases and J by 0 bases, with 10 bases left in between. In nucleotides, the CDR3 is TGTGCCAGCAGCTTGGATGGGCTGAGCTCCTACAATGAGCAGTTCTTC. It encodes CASSLDGLSSYNEQFF.

The chain joins TRBV19 to TRBJ2-7; D perhaps matches TRBD2 (7 bases). Germline CDR1 is LNHDA and CDR2 is SQIVND (reference sequence). The V end was cut by 6 bases, the J end by 2 bases, with 14 bases between. This CDR3 has 14 amino acids. CDR3 region: CASSGGGGPYEQYF. The CDR3 DNA sequence: TGTGCCAGTAGCGGAGGGGGGGGCCCCTACGAGCAGTACTTC. Filled out from reference TRBV19 and TRBJ2-7, the complete variable domain reads DGGITQSPKYLFRKEGQNVTLSCEQNLNHDAMYWYRQDPGQGLRLIYYSQIVNDFQKGDIAEGYSVSREKKESFPLTVTSAQKNPTAFYLCASSGGGGPYEQYFGPGTRLTVT.

The rearrangement uses TRBV4-3 and TRBJ2-3; D remains ambiguous. CDR3 length equals 16 residues. The V and J ends lost 0 bases and 0 bases respectively, with 10 bases between them. In germline, CDR1 is LGHNA, CDR2 YSLEER. The CDR3 loop is CASSQDGPSSTDTQYF. CDR3 DNA sequence: TGCGCCAGCAGCCAAGATGGGCCAAGTAGCACAGATACGCAGTATTTT.

This chain's CDR3 is CASSLVMNTEAFF. As DNA, the CDR3 is TGTGCCAGCAGCTTGGTTATGAACACTGAAGCTTTCTTT. The V call is TRBV5-4, the J call TRBJ1-1; D remains unclear. The CDR3 spans 13 residues. Germline V gene data show CDR1 as SGHNT and CDR2 as YYREEE (reference sequence). Trimming stripped 0 bases from V and 0 bases from J, with 3 bases between.

V usage is TRBV5-1 and J usage is TRBJ1-6; 9 nucleotides align to TRBD1. The CDR3 extends over 15 amino acids. The germline CDR1 and CDR2 sequences are SGHRS and YFSETQ. V lost 0 bases, J lost 9 bases, and 4 bases stayed unmatched. In nucleotides, the CDR3 is TGCGCCAGCAGCTTGGGACAGGGACAGGGTTCACCCCTCCACTTT. It codes for CASSLGQGQGSPLHF.